This TCR beta chain comes out of a study of blood T cell repertoires in COVID-19. About the research overall: COVID-19 samples collected from the United States, Italy and Spain covered acute and convalescent phases. The analysed material was cDNA or gDNA that came from T cells, B-cell-depleted T cells, or PBMCs.

The V gene's germline CDR1 is SGHKS and CDR2 YYEKEE (reference sequence). Trimming cost V 0 bases and J 4 bases, with 13 bases left between them. The CDR3 is made up of 15 amino acids. Patients of the Seattle cohort, enrolled during active infection, were followed longitudinally. In the authors' workflow: From reference gene primer amplification, estimates of nucleated cell counts were derived. Using immunoSEQ multiplex PCR, the repertoire was profiled, and TCRdb retains in-frame clones only, with some absent. The D gene and trimming were derived from the DNA, and the V and J assignments and clone size from that table. The sample lists about 230,000 clones; nearly 85% were seen once.

The TCR sequence derives from a woman in her twenties or thirties with COVID-19, enrolled during active disease. Sequenced input: peripheral blood. The chain carries TRBV5-5 and TRBJ1-2, with TRBD1 as a possible D gene (6 bases). The CDR3 DNA is TGTGCCAGCAGCTTGGCCGGACAGCTCCGCTATGGCTACACCTTC. It codes for CASSLAGQLRYGYTF. The full variable domain, completed using reference TRBV5-5 and TRBJ1-2, is DAGVTQSPTHLIKTRGQQVTLRCSPISGHKSVSWYQQVLGQGPQFIFQYYEKEERGRGNFPDRFSARQFPNYSSELNVNALLLGDSALYLCASSLAGQLRYGYTFGSGTRLTVV.